A single sample is the source of the 5 T cell receptor beta chains below, sequenced in a study of blood T cell repertoires in COVID-19. Libraries were prepared by immunoSEQ multiplex PCR; TCRdb keeps only in-frame clonotypes and omits some of them. The sample contains about 150,000 clones, 80% to 90% of which appear only once. The sample was peripheral blood. All receptors derive from a woman of 80 years or more with COVID-19, enrolled during active disease.

The chain joins TRBV5-1 to TRBJ2-3; D unclear. The CDR3 has 13 residues. With 1 base removed from V and 2 bases from J, the gap between germline ends came to 5 bases. Per the germline V gene, CDR1 is SGHRS and CDR2 is YFSETQ. CDR3 nucleotides: TGCGCCAGCAGCTTGACTATCACAGATACGCAGTATTTT. It yields the protein CASSLTITDTQYF. Full variable domain (outside the CDR3, taken from reference TRBV5-1 and TRBJ2-3): KAGVTQTPRYLIKTRGQQVTLSCSPISGHRSVSWYQQTPGQGLQFLFEYFSETQRNKGNFPGRFSGRQFSNSRSEMNVSTLELGDSALYLCASSLTITDTQYFGPGTRLTVL.

This clone occurred a few times. The chain joins TRBV5-5 to TRBJ2-2; 14 bases are shared with TRBD2. The CDR3 contains 15 residues. The V and J ends lost 3 bases and 8 bases, in that order; junction bases with no gene match: 3. CDR1 is SGHKS and CDR2 is YYEKEE in the germline V gene (reference sequence). The CDR3 sequence: CASSYGLAGGGELFF. The CDR3, as DNA: TGTGCCAGCAGCTACGGACTAGCGGGAGGTGGGGAGCTGTTTTTT.

The chain's CDR3 is CASSPRTGYLDGYTF. The DNA of the CDR3 is TGTGCCAGCAGCCCCCGGACAGGGTATCTCGATGGCTACACCTTC. V is TRBV11-2 and J is TRBJ1-2; TRBD1 matches 8 bases. Trimming removed 5 bases from V and 6 bases from J; junction bases left unmatched: 11. CDR3 length equals 15 residues. CDR1 and CDR2 (germline): SGHAT, FQNNGV.

The CDR3 bases are TGTGCCAGCAGTTTAATCTCAGACTACGAGCAGTACTTC. Translated, it gives CASSLISDYEQYF. The chain uses TRBV28 and TRBJ2-7; D ambiguous. CDR3 size: 13 residues. V lost 2 bases, J lost 3 bases, and 8 bases lay in between. CDR1 is MDHEN, CDR2 SYDVKM, per germline.

The V gene is TRBV28, the J gene TRBJ2-7, with D possibly matching TRBD2 (5 bases). CDR1 is MDHEN and CDR2 is SYDVKM in the germline V gene. Trimming took 6 bases from V and 6 from J, leaving 15 bases between them. This CDR3 is built from 13 residues. This CDR3 is CASSPPGRLEQYF. The CDR3 bases are TGTGCCAGCAGCCCCCCGGGAAGGCTCGAGCAGTACTTC.